The sequence of this T cell receptor (beta chain) was determined in a study of Graves' ophthalmopathy and Graves' hyperthyroidism. Background on the study: Hyperthyroidism counted as stable given no ophthalmopathy within 18 months of follow-up.

CDR3 regions of TCR beta were amplified from RNA transcripts. The authors performed first-round RT-PCR with HTBI primers and then a second-round multiplex PCR. Via MiXCR, TCRdb re-called the multiplex PCR reads, giving one row per CDR3 protein. The data contain roughly 1.1 million distinct CDR3 sequences, 36% of them seen just once; the ten biggest clones take up around 10%. V gave up 2 bases and J gave up 3 bases, with 14 bases separating them. Germline V lookup: CDR1 DFQATT, CDR2 SNEGSKA (reference sequence). The CDR3 loop spans 14 amino acids. This clonotype was seen a handful of times. Hyperthyroidism patients had new diagnoses, durations under 2 months, and ages of 18 to 65. The evidence that diagnosis relied on was clinical symptoms, serum thyroxine, TRAb, thyroid ultrasound and orbital computed tomography.

The sequenced sample consisted of peripheral blood or thyroid tissue (not recorded which). This rearrangement joins TRBV20-1 to TRBJ2-7; tentative D call: TRBD2 (6 bases). The receptor's source is an adult man with Graves' hyperthyroidism. The CDR3 is CSARNTYGGYEQYF. CDR3 nucleotide sequence: TGCAGTGCTAGAAATACCTACGGGGGCTACGAGCAGTACTTC.